The following is a T cell receptor beta chain sequence with its context. This clone occurred many times. Its antigen remains undetermined. Base qualities are not provided; no much larger clone lies one nucleotide away. Collaborating institutions collected whole blood in K2EDTA tubes following their own protocols. For TCRbeta analysis, collaborators shipped samples in one of three forms: frozen whole blood, isolated PBMCs, or DNA extracted from either of those sample types. This record belongs to a study of blood T cell repertoires in COVID-19 (dated by TCRdb to about 2020). In terms of the full investigation: Collaborator samples came from the United States, Italy and Spain and covered acute and convalescent phases of COVID-19. The prospective study material was composed of cDNA or gDNA derived from T cells, B-cell-depleted T cells, or PBMCs. Deeply sampled blood TCRbeta repertoires from subjects exposed to, actively infected with, or recovered from COVID-19 were included in the dataset. The repertoires were released in a freely available public database intended as a resource for research on the immune response to SARS-CoV-2. Samples were obtained from the ongoing ImmuneRACE study (first 160 participants) and from over 1,000 subjects provided by 6 global collaborators. A de-identified subject ID, COVID-19 status, age in years and sex were almost always included in the sample metadata. Where HLA class I and class II types were available, the types were taken from metadata supplied by the sample provider, not from assay-based typing.

CDR1 and CDR2 were assigned from the germline V gene (reference sequence) as SEHNR and FQNEAQ. From the cysteine through the phenylalanine, the CDR3 covers 16 amino acids. Only the CDR3 region is kept as DNA, spanning 48 bases read in frame from base 1. The trim is 5 bases for V and 2 bases for J, with a gap of 16 bases between the germline ends. General study outcomes and caveats: The quantity of clinical and demographic metadata differed by source and by participant and was supplied without curation.

TCRbeta CDR3 regions were amplified from genomic DNA using the immunoSEQ Assay, a bias-controlled multiplex PCR. The original methods were these. The number of nucleated cells in each sample was estimated from the amplification of reference gene primers within the assay. To quantify the absolute abundance of each unique TCRbeta CDR3 rearrangement, sequence reads were collapsed and filtered. For each sample, productive Simpson clonality was calculated as the square root of Simpson's diversity index across productive rearrangements. Entries here come from immuneACCESS through TCRdb and include only in-frame sequences with V and J called. Some clones fail to appear in such tables; in the studies checked, an unresolved V gene covers under half of the shortfall, and the cause of the remainder is unknown. V and J calls and clone size come straight from that table; D and trimming were deduced from the DNA. Present in this sample are about 190,000 clones, roughly nine tenths of which were seen just once. The leading ten clones occupy under 2.5% of the sample.

The specimen was peripheral blood. The sequence derives from a man in his 70s with active or convalescent COVID-19. The rearrangement joined TRBV7-9 to TRBJ1-5; possibly the D gene is TRBD1, per 5 matching bases. Here the CDR3 is given as CASSPDGGIGNQPQHF. The bases are TGTGCCAGCAGCCCCGACGGGGGGATTGGCAATCAGCCCCAGCATTTT.